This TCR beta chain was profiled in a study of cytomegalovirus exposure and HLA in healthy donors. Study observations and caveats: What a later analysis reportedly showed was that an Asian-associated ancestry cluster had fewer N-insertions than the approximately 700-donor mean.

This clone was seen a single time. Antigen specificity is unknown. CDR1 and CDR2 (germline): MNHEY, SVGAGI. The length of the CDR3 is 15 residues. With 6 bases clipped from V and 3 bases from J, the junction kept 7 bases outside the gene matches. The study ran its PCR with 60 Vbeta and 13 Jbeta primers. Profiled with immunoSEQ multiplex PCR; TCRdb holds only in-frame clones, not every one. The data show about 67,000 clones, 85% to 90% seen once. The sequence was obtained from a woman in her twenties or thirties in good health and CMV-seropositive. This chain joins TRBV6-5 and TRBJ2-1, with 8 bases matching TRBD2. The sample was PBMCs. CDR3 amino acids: CASSNERELYNEQFF. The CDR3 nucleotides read TGTGCCAGCAGCAACGAGCGGGAGCTCTACAATGAGCAGTTCTTC.